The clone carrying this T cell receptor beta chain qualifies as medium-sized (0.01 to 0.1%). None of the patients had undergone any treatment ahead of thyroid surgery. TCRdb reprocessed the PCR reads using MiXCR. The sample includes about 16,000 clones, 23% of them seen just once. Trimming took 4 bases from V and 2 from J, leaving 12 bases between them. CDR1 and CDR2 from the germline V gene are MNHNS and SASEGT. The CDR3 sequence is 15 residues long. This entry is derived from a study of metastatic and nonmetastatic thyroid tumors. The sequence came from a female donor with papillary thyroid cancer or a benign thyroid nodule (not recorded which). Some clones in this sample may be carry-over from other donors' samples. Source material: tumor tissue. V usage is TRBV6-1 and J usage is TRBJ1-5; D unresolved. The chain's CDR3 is CASSAGWEGNQPQHF. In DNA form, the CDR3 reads TGTGCCAGCAGTGCGGGCTGGGAGGGCAATCAGCCCCAGCATTTT.